This passage covers 3 T cell receptor beta chains from one sample sequenced in a study of CD8+ T cells in alopecia areata. The treatment: oral pan-JAK inhibitor, 5-10 mg twice daily. The sequencing template was cDNA reverse transcribed from extracted RNA. Produced via immunoSEQ multiplex PCR; TCRdb's table is partial and in-frame only. The sample shows around 110,000 clones, approximately 54% of them seen only once. This material consisted of CD8+ T cells sorted from blood, taken at week 24, from a patient treated with tofacitinib. The origin of the receptors is a human donor with alopecia areata.

CDR3: CSVDLGASGGNPRETQYF. CDR3 nucleotides: TGCAGCGTGGACTTAGGAGCTAGCGGGGGGAACCCTCGGGAGACCCAGTACTTC. V gene TRBV29-1 combines with J gene TRBJ2-5; 11 bases are a match to TRBD2. CDR1 and CDR2 (germline): SQVTM, ANQGSEA. The ends lost 6 bases at V and 5 bases at J; junction bases unmatched: 20. The CDR3 runs to 18 residues.

The chain is built from TRBV30 and TRBJ1-1; no clear D. V lost 1 base to trimming and J lost 1 base, with 4 bases between them. CDR3 length: 12 amino acids. The germline V gene encodes CDR1 GTSNPN and CDR2 SVGIG (reference sequence). CDR3 DNA sequence: TGTGCCTGGAGTGAGTCGAACACTGAAGCTTTCTTT. Translating it yields CAWSESNTEAFF.

The genes are TRBV9 and TRBJ2-6; no firm D call. Germline loops: CDR1 SGDLS, CDR2 YYNGEE. The CDR3 consists of 15 residues. V gave up 0 bases and J gave up 1 base, with 5 bases separating them. CDR3 bases: TGTGCCAGCAGCGTAGGGTCTTCTGGGGCCAACGTCCTGACTTTC. Translation: CASSVGSSGANVLTF. Complete variable domain (other parts from reference TRBV9 and TRBJ2-6): DSGVTQTPKHLITATGQRVTLRCSPRSGDLSVYWYQQSLDQGLQFLIQYYNGEERAKGNILERFSAQQFPDLHSELNLSSLELGDSALYFCASSVGSSGANVLTFGAGSRLTVL.